This T cell receptor (beta chain) is from a study of naive and memory T cell subsets (dated by TCRdb to 2017 to 2019). Describing the broader study: The study applied an open-source, UMI-based TCR alpha and beta sequencing pipeline to sorted naive and memory peripheral blood T cell subsets. Complete agreement was observed between the functional CMV T cell responses and the IgG serology results. RNA was DNase-treated and reverse transcribed with TCR constant-region primers, mostly using SuperScript III. Beyond this particular receptor, the publication reports: RNA-based TCR counts may be influenced by expression changes linked to T cell activation and differentiation. The abundance of TCRs followed a power law with an exponent that differed between naive and memory subsets yet stayed consistent across the three individuals. A clonotype was defined as a single alpha or beta chain sequence rather than as a paired alpha/beta receptor. Following error correction, more than 95% of naive TCR sequences occurred only once, which made naive abundance distributions much steeper than those of memory subsets. The repertoire findings for the naive and memory subsets could not be validated, as no ground truth was available. In both CD4 and CD8 cells, a rise in Gini index and a fall in Shannon and inverse Simpson diversity were observed from naive through CM, EM and EMRA.

To prepare the library, UMI-ligation and nested PCR was applied. The beta constant-region primer was an equimolar mix of two oligonucleotides covering both TRBC1 and TRBC2. T4 RNA ligase 1 ligated a single-stranded oligonucleotide carrying the SP2 primer and a 12-nucleotide UMI to the cDNA 3' end. Four rounds of PCR, combining the SP2 primer with nested alpha and beta constant-region primers, were used to amplify the ligated cDNA. The ligation reaction was incubated at 16°C for about 18-24 hours. PCR2 was usually performed as a SYBR Green qPCR and halted at a preset threshold so that over-amplification would not occur. All purifications after the first were performed with Agencourt AMPure XP magnetic beads. Libraries were quantified by Qubit and checked on a TapeStation, where a main peak was expected near 650 bp. Pooled libraries were sequenced on an Illumina MiSeq with v2 2x251 paired-end kits, typically giving about 0.85-2.3 million reads per sample. Each sample was pooled at about 4 nM, and roughly 4.5-7% PhiX was included to help cluster recognition. The authors processed their data as follows. Using tag matching that tolerated one base-pair mismatch, Decombinator assigned V and J genes to FASTQ reads that had been processed by Demultiplexor. Collapsinator relied on UMIs to fix sequencing errors as well as frequency errors caused by PCR heterogeneity. TCRs were translated and CDR3s were extracted from the conserved cysteine to the FGXG phenylalanine by CDR3Translator, with non-productive sequences being flagged. Gini, Shannon entropy and inverse Simpson indices were calculated on repertoires subsampled to equal numbers of UMI-defined TCRs. Power-law fits to clonotype abundance distributions were performed by maximum likelihood within the linear range. On one naive CD8 sample, the pipeline and MIGEC gave similar UMI counts, unique TCR numbers and clonal distributions. A set of several thousand CMV-associated CDR3 sequences, compiled from VDJdb and a published dataset, was used to search the repertoires. Starting from the raw public reads, TCRdb applied fastp trimming at Q25, assembled clones with MiXCR and retained in-frame beta chains. Merged by CDR3 protein, the rows form single entries marked with the most common genes and DNA. V and J calls and clone size were set by TCRdb, not the authors. The sample has over 75,000 distinct CDR3 sequences on record, 10% to 15% of them singletons. The ten largest clones take up 0.75% to 1% of the sample.

This clonotype was seen only a few times. Its cognate antigen has yet to be identified. No clone much larger than this one lies a single base away; base qualities are absent. The germline V gene encodes CDR1 MDHEN and CDR2 SYDVKM. The CDR3 sequence holds 16 residues, the cysteine and phenylalanine included. Only the CDR3 portion is preserved as DNA: 48 bases, with reading frame beginning at the first base. V ends up 6 bases short and J 3 bases short, with an unmatched junction base count of 11. Separate amplification of TCR alpha and beta chain libraries was performed from the second PCR step onward. Donor CMV status was determined by IFNgamma production from CD4+ T cells after overnight stimulation of fresh PBMCs with CMV viral lysate. Using Miltenyi beads, CD4 T cells were first positively selected, and CD8 T cells were then positively selected from the CD4-negative fraction. After staining for CD3, CD4, CD8, CD45RA, CD27 and a live/dead dye, cells were sorted on a BD Aria II into four subsets based on CD45RA and CD27. Blood was obtained from three healthy volunteers, and the blood from each volunteer was fractionated into CD4 and CD8 T cells and subsequently into four differentiation subsets. About 130 ml of peripheral blood was collected from each donor, and PBMC were isolated by Ficoll-Paque PLUS density-gradient centrifugation. Sorted cells were lysed in RLT buffer, after which RNA was extracted using a Qiagen RNeasy kit and stored at -80 degrees C.

The V and J genes are TRBV28 and TRBJ1-5; 7 junctional bases match TRBD1. Sequenced sample: central memory CD4+ T cells from blood. This sample's cell subset or site label indicates: central memory, CD45RA- CD27+. The TCR comes from a human donor in good health. The CDR3 in this case is CASSPAGQLPNQPQHF. The DNA sequence is TGTGCCAGCAGCCCCGCGGGACAGCTTCCCAATCAGCCCCAGCATTTT.